Listed here is a single TCR beta chain. Its specificity is not known. The sample is drawn from a study of cytomegalovirus exposure and HLA in healthy donors. Study outcomes and limitations: In the analysis, some V segments, TRBV6-2 and TRBV6-3 included, were excluded as indistinguishable. Investigators reported 164 TCR beta chains as tied to cytomegalovirus. TCR beta V- and J-gene trimming was later associated with a missense DCLRE1C variant.

Though probably carrying unrecorded immune exposures, donors were nominally healthy at sampling. Germline CDR1 reads SGHNT; CDR2 reads YYREEE (reference sequence). The CDR3 is 16 amino acids. Germline trimming cut 4 bases from V and 8 bases from J; bases unmatched to any gene: 12. The primer mix had 60 Vbeta and 13 Jbeta primers. Profiling relied on immunoSEQ multiplex PCR, and the TCRdb table lists in-frame clones only, not all of them. This specimen shows 150,000 or so clones; the ten leading clones hold approximately 1.7%. V gene TRBV5-4 combines with J gene TRBJ2-1, with TRBD1 matching over 10 bases. This receptor was obtained from a woman in her 40s in good health and CMV-seropositive. The sequenced sample consisted of PBMCs. This CDR3 is CASSGVRDRGADEQFF. DNA of the CDR3: TGTGCCAGCAGCGGGGTCCGGGACAGGGGCGCCGATGAGCAGTTCTTC. Full variable domain (rest looked up from reference TRBV5-4 and TRBJ2-1): ETGVTQSPTHLIKTRGQQVTLRCSSQSGHNTVSWYQQALGQGPQFIFQYYREEENGRGNFPPRFSGLQFPNYSSELNVNALELDDSALYLCASSGVRDRGADEQFFGPGTRLTVL.